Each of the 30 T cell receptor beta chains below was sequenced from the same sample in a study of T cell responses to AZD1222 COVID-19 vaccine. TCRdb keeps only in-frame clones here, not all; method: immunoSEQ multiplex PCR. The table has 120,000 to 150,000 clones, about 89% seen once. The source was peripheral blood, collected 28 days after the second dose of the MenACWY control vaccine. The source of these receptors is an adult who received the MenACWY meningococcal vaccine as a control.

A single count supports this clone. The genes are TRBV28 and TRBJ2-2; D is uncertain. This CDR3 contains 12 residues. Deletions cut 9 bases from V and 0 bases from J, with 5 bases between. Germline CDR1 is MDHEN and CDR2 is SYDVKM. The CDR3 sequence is CASQTNTGELFF. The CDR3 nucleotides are TGTGCCAGTCAGACGAACACCGGGGAGCTGTTTTTT. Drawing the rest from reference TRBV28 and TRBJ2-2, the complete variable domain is DVKVTQSSRYLVKRTGEKVFLECVQDMDHENMFWYRQDPGLGLRLIYFSYDVKMKEKGDIPEGYSVSREKKERFSLILESASTNQTSMYLCASQTNTGELFFGEGSRLTVL.

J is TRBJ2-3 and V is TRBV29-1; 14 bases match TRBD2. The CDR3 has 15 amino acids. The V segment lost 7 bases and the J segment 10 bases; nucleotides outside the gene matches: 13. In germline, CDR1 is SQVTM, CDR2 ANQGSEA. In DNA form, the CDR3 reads TGCAGCGGGGGGACTAGCGGGAGTTTCTTGGGGTCGCAGTATTTT. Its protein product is CSGGTSGSFLGSQYF.

The CDR3 DNA reads TGTGCCAGCAGCAATAAAACCGCAGGGAACTATGGCTACACCTTC. Amino acids: CASSNKTAGNYGYTF. The chain has TRBV21-1 and TRBJ1-2; the D call of TRBD1 is as the table states it, not checked on the DNA. TRBV21-1 is designated a pseudogene. CDR3 length equals 15 residues.

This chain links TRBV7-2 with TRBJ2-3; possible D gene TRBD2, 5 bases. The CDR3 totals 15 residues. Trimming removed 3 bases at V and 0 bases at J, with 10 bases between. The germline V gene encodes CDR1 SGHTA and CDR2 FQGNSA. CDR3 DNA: TGTGCCAGCAGCTTTGGGATAGCGAGCACAGATACGCAGTATTTT. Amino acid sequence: CASSFGIASTDTQYF.

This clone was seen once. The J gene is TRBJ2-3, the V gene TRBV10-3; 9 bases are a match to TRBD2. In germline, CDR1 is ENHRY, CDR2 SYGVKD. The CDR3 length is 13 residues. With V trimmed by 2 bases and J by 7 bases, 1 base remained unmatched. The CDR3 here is CAISEGLANTQYF. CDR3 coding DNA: TGTGCCATCAGTGAGGGACTAGCGAATACGCAGTATTTT.

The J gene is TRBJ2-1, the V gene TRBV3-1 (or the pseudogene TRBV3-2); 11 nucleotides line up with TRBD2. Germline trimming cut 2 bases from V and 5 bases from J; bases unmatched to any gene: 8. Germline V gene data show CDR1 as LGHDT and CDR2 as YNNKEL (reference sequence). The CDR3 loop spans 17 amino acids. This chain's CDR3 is CASSQSTSGVFNNEQFF. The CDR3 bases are TGTGCCAGCAGCCAATCGACTAGCGGGGTATTTAACAATGAGCAGTTCTTC.

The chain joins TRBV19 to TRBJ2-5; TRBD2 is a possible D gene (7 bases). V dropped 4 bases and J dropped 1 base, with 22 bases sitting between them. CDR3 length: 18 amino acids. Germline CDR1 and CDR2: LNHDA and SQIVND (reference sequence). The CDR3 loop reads CASSNLGAVRGPQETQYF. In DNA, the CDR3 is TGTGCCAGTAGTAACCTGGGGGCGGTGCGGGGGCCCCAAGAGACCCAGTACTTC.

The chain's CDR3 is CASRMEAGGPQHF. The DNA of the CDR3 is TGTGCCAGCAGAATGGAGGCCGGAGGGCCCCAGCATTTT. The chain is built from TRBV7-9 and TRBJ1-5, with D uncertain. The CDR3 covers 13 residues. Trimming removed 6 bases from V and 9 bases from J, with 15 bases in between. CDR1 and CDR2 (germline): SEHNR, FQNEAQ (reference sequence).

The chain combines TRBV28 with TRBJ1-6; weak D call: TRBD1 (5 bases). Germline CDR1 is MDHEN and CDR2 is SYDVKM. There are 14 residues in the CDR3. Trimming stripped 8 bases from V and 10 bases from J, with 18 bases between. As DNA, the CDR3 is TGTGCCAGCCCAACGGCTAGGGGTTACTCACCCCTCCACTTT. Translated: CASPTARGYSPLHF. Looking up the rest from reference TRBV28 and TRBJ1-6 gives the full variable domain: DVKVTQSSRYLVKRTGEKVFLECVQDMDHENMFWYRQDPGLGLRLIYFSYDVKMKEKGDIPEGYSVSREKKERFSLILESASTNQTSMYLCASPTARGYSPLHFGNGTRLTVT.

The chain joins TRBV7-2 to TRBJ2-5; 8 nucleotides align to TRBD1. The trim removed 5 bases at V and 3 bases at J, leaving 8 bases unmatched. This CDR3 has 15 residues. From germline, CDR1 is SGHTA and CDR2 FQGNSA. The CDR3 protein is CASSDGQGREETQYF. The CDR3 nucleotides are TGTGCCAGCAGCGACGGACAGGGTAGGGAAGAGACCCAGTACTTC.

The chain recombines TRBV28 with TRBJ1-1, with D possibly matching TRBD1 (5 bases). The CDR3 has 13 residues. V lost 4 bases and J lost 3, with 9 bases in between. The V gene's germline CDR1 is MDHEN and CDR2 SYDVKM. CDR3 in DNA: TGTGCCAGCAGTTGGGGGGGAGACACTGAAGCTTTCTTT. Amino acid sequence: CASSWGGDTEAFF.

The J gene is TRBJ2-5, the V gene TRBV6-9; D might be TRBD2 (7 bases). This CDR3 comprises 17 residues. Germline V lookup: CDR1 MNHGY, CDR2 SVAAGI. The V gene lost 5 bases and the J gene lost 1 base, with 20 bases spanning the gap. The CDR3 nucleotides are TGTGCCAGCAGTCTCCGGACAGAGAGCGGGGCCCAAGAGACCCAGTACTTC. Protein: CASSLRTESGAQETQYF.

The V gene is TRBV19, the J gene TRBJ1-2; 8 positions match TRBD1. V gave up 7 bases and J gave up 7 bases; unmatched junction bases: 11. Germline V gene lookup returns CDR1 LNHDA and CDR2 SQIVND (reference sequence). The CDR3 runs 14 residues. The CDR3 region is CASISPGQGGGYTF. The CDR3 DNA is TGTGCCAGTATCTCCCCCGGACAGGGTGGTGGCTACACCTTC.

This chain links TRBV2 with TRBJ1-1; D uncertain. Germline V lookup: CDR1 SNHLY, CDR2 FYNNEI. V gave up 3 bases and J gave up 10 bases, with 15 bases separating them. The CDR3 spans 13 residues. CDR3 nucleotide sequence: TGTGCCAGCAGTGATGCTACTACTATGGGAGCTTTCTTT. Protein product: CASSDATTMGAFF.

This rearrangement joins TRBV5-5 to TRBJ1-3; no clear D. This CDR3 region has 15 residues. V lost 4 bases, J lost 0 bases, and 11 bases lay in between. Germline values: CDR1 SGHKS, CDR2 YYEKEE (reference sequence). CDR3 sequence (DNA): TGTGCCAGCAGCACGGGTGGGATCTCTGGAAACACCATATATTTT. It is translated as CASSTGGISGNTIYF.

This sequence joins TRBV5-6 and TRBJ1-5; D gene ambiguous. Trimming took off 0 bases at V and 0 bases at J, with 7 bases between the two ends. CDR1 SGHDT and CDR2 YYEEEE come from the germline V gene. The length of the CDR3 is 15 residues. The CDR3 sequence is CASSLGLYSNQPQHF. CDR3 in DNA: TGTGCCAGCAGCTTGGGCCTCTATAGCAATCAGCCCCAGCATTTT. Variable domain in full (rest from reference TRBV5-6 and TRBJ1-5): DAGVTQSPTHLIKTRGQQVTLRCSPKSGHDTVSWYQQALGQGPQFIFQYYEEEERQRGNFPDRFSGHQFPNYSSELNVNALLLGDSALYLCASSLGLYSNQPQHFGDGTRLSIL.

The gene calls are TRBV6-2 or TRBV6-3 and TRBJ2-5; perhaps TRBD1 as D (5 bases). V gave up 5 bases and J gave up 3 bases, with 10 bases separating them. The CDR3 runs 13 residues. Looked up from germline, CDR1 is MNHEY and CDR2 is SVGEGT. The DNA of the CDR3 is TGTGCCAGCAGTAGCCGACAGAAAGAGACCCAGTACTTC. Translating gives CASSSRQKETQYF.

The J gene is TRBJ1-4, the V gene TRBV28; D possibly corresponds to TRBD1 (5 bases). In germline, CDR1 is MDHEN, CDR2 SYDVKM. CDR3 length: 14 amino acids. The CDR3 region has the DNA TGTGGAGCAAACTCAAGGGGCGGGGTTGAAAAACTGTTTTTT. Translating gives CGANSRGGVEKLFF.

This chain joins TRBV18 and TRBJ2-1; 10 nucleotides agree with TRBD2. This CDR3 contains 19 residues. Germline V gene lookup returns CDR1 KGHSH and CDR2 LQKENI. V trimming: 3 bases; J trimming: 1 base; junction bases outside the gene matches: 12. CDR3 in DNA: TGTGCCAGCTCACCTTGGTCTAGCGGGAGCGCTTTGTCCTACAATGAGCAGTTCTTC. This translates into CASSPWSSGSALSYNEQFF.

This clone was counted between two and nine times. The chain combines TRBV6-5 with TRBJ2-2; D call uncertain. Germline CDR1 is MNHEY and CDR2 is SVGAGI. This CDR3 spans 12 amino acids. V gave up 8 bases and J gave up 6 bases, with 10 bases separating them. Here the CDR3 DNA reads TGTGCCAGCTCCCCCCGGGCCGGGGAGCTGTTTTTT. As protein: CASSPRAGELFF.

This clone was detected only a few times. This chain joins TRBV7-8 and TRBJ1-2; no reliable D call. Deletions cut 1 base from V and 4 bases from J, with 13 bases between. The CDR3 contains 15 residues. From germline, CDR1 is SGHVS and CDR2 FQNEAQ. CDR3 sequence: CASSLGGRSGYGYTF. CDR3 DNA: TGTGCCAGCAGCTTAGGGGGTAGGAGTGGCTATGGCTACACCTTC.

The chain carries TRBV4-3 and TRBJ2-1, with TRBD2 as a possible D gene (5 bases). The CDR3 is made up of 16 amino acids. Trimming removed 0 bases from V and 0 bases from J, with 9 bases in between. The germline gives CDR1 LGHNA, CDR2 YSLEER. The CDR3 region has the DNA TGCGCCAGCAGCCAAGACGGGGTAGGCTCCTACAATGAGCAGTTCTTC. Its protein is CASSQDGVGSYNEQFF.

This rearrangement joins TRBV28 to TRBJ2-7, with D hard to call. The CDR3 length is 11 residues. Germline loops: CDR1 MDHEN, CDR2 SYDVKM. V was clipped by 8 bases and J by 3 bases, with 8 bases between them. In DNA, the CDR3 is TGTGCCAGCGGGGTCGACTACGAGCAGTACTTC. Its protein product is CASGVDYEQYF.

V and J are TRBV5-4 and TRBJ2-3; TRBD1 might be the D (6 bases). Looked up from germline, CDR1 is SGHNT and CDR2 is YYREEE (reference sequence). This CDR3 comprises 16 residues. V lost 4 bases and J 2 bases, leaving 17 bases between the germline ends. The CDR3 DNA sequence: TGTGCCAGCAGCCACAGGGTAACAAGGGACACAGATACGCAGTATTTT. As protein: CASSHRVTRDTDTQYF. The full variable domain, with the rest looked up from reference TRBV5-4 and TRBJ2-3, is ETGVTQSPTHLIKTRGQQVTLRCSSQSGHNTVSWYQQALGQGPQFIFQYYREEENGRGNFPPRFSGLQFPNYSSELNVNALELDDSALYLCASSHRVTRDTDTQYFGPGTRLTVL.

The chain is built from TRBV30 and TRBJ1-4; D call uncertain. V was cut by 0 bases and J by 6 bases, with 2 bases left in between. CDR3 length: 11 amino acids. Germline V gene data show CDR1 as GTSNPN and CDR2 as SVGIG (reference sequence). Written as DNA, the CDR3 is TGTGCCTGGAGTGTACATGAAAAACTGTTTTTT. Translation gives CAWSVHEKLFF.

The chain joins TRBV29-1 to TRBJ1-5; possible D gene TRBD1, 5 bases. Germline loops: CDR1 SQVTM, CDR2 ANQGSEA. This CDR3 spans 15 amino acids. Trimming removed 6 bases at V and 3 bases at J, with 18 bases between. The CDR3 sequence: CSVLIRGTINQPQHF. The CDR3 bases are TGCAGCGTCTTGATCCGGGGCACTATCAATCAGCCCCAGCATTTT.

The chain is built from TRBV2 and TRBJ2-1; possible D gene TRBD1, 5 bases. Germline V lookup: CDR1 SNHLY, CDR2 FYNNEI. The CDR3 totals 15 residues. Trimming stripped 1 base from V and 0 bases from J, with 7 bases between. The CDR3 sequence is CASSEGQSSYNEQFF. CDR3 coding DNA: TGTGCCAGCAGTGAAGGACAGAGCTCCTACAATGAGCAGTTCTTC.

The CDR3 DNA follows: TGTGCCAGCAGTGACAGAGGACAGAGCTCCTACGAGCAGTACTTC. It is translated as CASSDRGQSSYEQYF. The rearrangement uses TRBV25-1 and TRBJ2-7; TRBD1 might be the D (6 bases). The CDR3 has 15 residues. Germline V gene data show CDR1 as MGHDK and CDR2 as SYGVNS. V shed 3 bases and J shed 0 bases, with 12 bases lying between them.

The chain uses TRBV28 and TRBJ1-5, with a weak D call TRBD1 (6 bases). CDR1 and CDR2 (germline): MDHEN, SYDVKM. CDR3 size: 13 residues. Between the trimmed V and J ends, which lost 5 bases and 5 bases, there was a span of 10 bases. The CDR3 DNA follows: TGTGCCAGCAGTGGACAGTATGATCAGCCCCAGCATTTT. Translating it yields CASSGQYDQPQHF.

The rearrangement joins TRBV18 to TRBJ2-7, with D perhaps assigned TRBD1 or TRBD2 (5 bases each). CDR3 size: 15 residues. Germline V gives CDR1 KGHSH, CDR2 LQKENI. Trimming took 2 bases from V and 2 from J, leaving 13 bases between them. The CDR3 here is CASSPSQGRPYEQYF. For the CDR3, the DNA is TGTGCCAGCTCACCAAGCCAGGGACGTCCCTACGAGCAGTACTTC.